This T cell receptor (beta chain) was recovered during a study of beta chain features in type 1 diabetes. Study results and caveats: TCRB CDR3s from Type 1 diabetes patients were moderately but significantly shorter in all four CD4+ subsets.

As every portion of the isolated RNA was reverse transcribed, the sequencing read expressed TCRB transcripts. Roughly 3.5 million reads per sample on average were obtained from naive, central memory and regulatory T cell samples. Produced via immunoSEQ multiplex PCR; TCRdb's table is partial and in-frame only. The repertoire holds under 300,000 clones, with roughly 8% as singletons. This clone occurred a few times. Its specificity is not known. Looked up from germline, CDR1 is MGHRA and CDR2 is YSYEKL. The CDR3 length is 14 residues. V lost 0 bases and J lost 3, with 3 bases in between. The sequence was collected from a woman between 18 and 30 years old in good health. Sequences were obtained from central memory CD4+ T cells from blood. The chain recombines TRBV4-1 with TRBJ2-6; unclear D gene. The CDR3: CASSQDLGANVLTF. The CDR3 DNA sequence: TGCGCCAGCAGCCAAGATCTTGGGGCCAACGTCCTGACTTTC.